The subject of this entry is one T cell receptor (beta chain). Its target is unknown. In TCRdb, the 5' RACE reads were re-called with MiXCR into one record per CDR3 protein. The table shows roughly 630,000 distinct CDR3 sequences, with just over 7% occurring only once. This sample was taken from a study of identical twins. Overall study findings and caveats: Whereas memory repertoires showed no such difference, abundant cord blood beta clonotypes carried fewer insertions.

The ends were cut back, 1 base at V and 7 bases at J, with 14 bases in the middle. This CDR3 comprises 14 residues. CDR1 and CDR2 (germline): SGHAT, FQNNGV. This sample was also put to use in a study of yellow fever vaccine responses in identical twins.

The chain carries TRBV11-2 and TRBJ2-7; D gene uncertain. This clonotype was obtained from a woman between 18 and 30 years old in good health. Sample: PBMCs. The CDR3 sequence: CASSLGGPNREQYV. The CDR3 coding sequence is TGTGCCAGCAGCTTAGGTGGGCCAAATAGGGAGCAGTACGTC.